This T cell receptor beta chain was recorded in a study of blood T cells in healthy people across ages. Study-level results: In the absence of known donor CMV status, changes in expanded clonotypes were possibly confounded.

Regarding this clonotype: The antigen is not known.

A J-beta primer mix and a sample-barcoded 5' primer were used in a second PCR of about 7 to 12 cycles. TCRdb re-analysed the 5' RACE reads in MiXCR, keeping a single row per CDR3 protein. The profile shows over a million distinct CDR3 sequences, around 43% of them singletons. The sample consisted of blood. This sequence originates from a woman aged 55-70 years in good health.

This CDR3 reads CASSLLASGRNEQFF. The DNA for the CDR3 is TGTGCCAGCAGCTTATTGGCTAGCGGGAGAAATGAGCAGTTCTTC. V gene TRBV7-9 combines with J gene TRBJ2-1; 10 positions agree with TRBD2. Germline trimming cut 2 bases from V and 7 bases from J; bases unmatched to any gene: 5. Per germline, CDR1 SEHNR and CDR2 FQNEAQ (reference sequence). The CDR3 loop spans 15 amino acids.